The 5 T cell receptor beta chains below all came from one sample that was sequenced in a study of human T cells and chemical hapten exposure. Time point indicated: patch test 2, 6 weeks after DPC sensitization. Specified treatment: therapeutic diphenylcyclopropenone sensitization with weekly scalp DPC. One entry per CDR3 protein results from TCRdb running MiXCR on the RACE reads. Altogether around 67,000 distinct CDR3 sequences are present, 8.5% being singletons, with the ten largest covering around 3.5%. The sequenced sample was whole blood, obtained in connection with sensitization to the hapten diphenylcyclopropenone (DPC). These receptors were obtained from a woman between 50 and 59 years old with alopecia areata. Some clones in this sample may be carry-over from other donors' samples.

This clonotype has a count of ten or more. The gene calls are TRBV30 and TRBJ2-7; D uncertain. This CDR3 is built from 11 residues. Germline CDR1 and CDR2: GTSNPN and SVGIG (reference sequence). The V gene lost 4 bases and the J gene lost 3 bases, with 7 bases spanning the gap. The CDR3 DNA is TGTGCCTGGACCTCCGGCTACGAGCAGTACTTC. Encoded protein: CAWTSGYEQYF.

This clonotype was observed at least ten times. The chain uses TRBV4-2 and TRBJ1-1; D not certain. The CDR3 contains 15 residues. Trimming took off 1 base at V and 1 base at J, with 10 bases between the two ends. Germline loops: CDR1 LGHNA, CDR2 YNFKEQ. The CDR3 loop reads CASSQGSGWNTEAFF. The CDR3 nucleotides read TGTGCCAGCAGCCAAGGTTCGGGGTGGAACACTGAAGCTTTCTTT.

This clonotype was observed a handful of times. Here the CDR3 reads CSVWTGGGYTEAFF. DNA of the CDR3: TGCAGCGTATGGACAGGGGGCGGGTACACTGAAGCTTTCTTT. This chain joins TRBV29-1 and TRBJ1-1, with 11 bases fitting TRBD1. The V gene's germline CDR1 is SQVTM and CDR2 ANQGSEA. Trimming cost V 6 bases and J 3 bases; bases outside gene matches: 6. CDR3 length: 14 amino acids. Complete variable domain (other parts from reference TRBV29-1 and TRBJ1-1): SAVISQKPSRDICQRGTSLTIQCQVDSQVTMMFWYRQQPGQSLTLIATANQGSEATYESGFVIDKFPISRPNLTFSTLTVSNMSPEDSSIYLCSVWTGGGYTEAFFGQGTRLTVV.

This clonotype has ten or more counts. This chain uses TRBV6-2 or TRBV6-3 with TRBJ1-5, with a weak D call TRBD1 (5 bases). CDR1 and CDR2 (germline): MNHEY, SVGEGT. Trimming stripped 5 bases from V and 3 bases from J, with 14 bases between. CDR3 length equals 15 residues. The CDR3 is CASSPHGGDNQPQHF. CDR3 nucleotide sequence: TGTGCCAGCAGTCCCCACGGGGGGGACAATCAGCCCCAGCATTTT.

The sample holds a few counts of this clonotype. The chain recombines TRBV5-1 with TRBJ2-7; 11 bases fit TRBD2. V shed 4 bases, J shed 0 bases, and the junction held 3 bases outside the gene matches. The CDR3 spans 15 residues. Germline V gives CDR1 SGHRS, CDR2 YFSETQ. The CDR3 region has the DNA TGCGCCAGCAGCACCGGGACTAGCGGCTCCTACGAGCAGTACTTC. It is translated as CASSTGTSGSYEQYF.